Listed here are 21 T cell receptor beta chains from one sample, sequenced in a study of CD8+ T cells in alopecia areata. Sorting relied on CD4, CD8alpha, NKG2D, NKG2ACE and other markers applied to pooled cutaneous lymph node cells. Extracted RNA was reverse transcribed, and the resulting cDNA served as sequencing template. The method was immunoSEQ multiplex PCR; TCRdb's version includes in-frame clones alone and lacks a portion of them. The data show 290,000 or so clones, with none appearing a single time. The sequencing sample was made of CD4+ T cells sorted from a lymph node. Every receptor here comes from a C3H/HeJ mouse with alopecia areata. For this strain, the MHC haplotype corresponds to H2-k.

On this clone itself: Gene labels here are mouse ones. The sequence runs out 4 residues before the end of the CDR3; the remainder is reconstructed from the germline J gene. The V and J genes are TRBV31 and TRBJ2-1; perhaps TRBD1 as D (5 bases). CDR1 is GKSSPN, CDR2 SITVG, per germline. Trimming removed 1 base at V and 3 bases at J, with 7 bases between. The CDR3 length is 13 residues. The CDR3 region is CAWSQQGYAEQFF. Incomplete CDR3 DNA: TGTGCCTGGAGTCAGCAGGGCTATGCT.

This clone showed up just a few times. The gene names here belong to mouse. Coverage ceases 4 residues before the CDR3 finishes, and the germline J gene fills in the end. The J gene is TRBJ2-5, the V gene TRBV13-1; D is possibly TRBD1 (5 bases). This CDR3 has 15 residues. Germline V gene sequence: CDR1 NSHNY, CDR2 SYGAGN. Trimming left V 3 bases short and J 0 bases short, with 11 bases between. The CDR3 sequence: CASSGRQFNQDTQYF. CDR3 DNA (partial): TGTGCCAGCAGTGGCAGACAGTTTAACCAAGAC.

A note on this clone: Germline and genes: mouse. Coverage ceases 4 residues before the CDR3 finishes, and the germline J gene fills in the end. The chain carries TRBV19 and TRBJ1-1; the match to TRBD1 covers 9 bases. The CDR3 consists of 15 residues. The germline V gene has CDR1 FNHDT and CDR2 SITEND (reference sequence). CDR3 DNA (partial): TGTGCCAGCAGTATCCCTGACAGGGGGGGGCCA. This translates into CASSIPDRGGP. In full, the CDR3 is CASSIPDRGGPEVFF.

This clone has only a few counts. Gene names and germline refer to mouse. The sequenced CDR3 bases are TGTGCTAGCAGTTTCGGACAGCCA. The encoded protein is CASSFGQP. The entire CDR3 protein reads CASSFGQPEVFF. The chain uses TRBV29 and TRBJ1-1; tentative D call: TRBD1 (6 bases). Coverage ceases 4 residues before the CDR3 finishes, and the germline J gene fills in the end. The germline V gene has CDR1 MSHET and CDR2 SYDVDS. The CDR3 is 12 residues long.

Concerning this clone itself: The gene symbols are mouse symbols. Partial CDR3 DNA: TGTGCCAGCAGTGATGTGGCAGGGTGGTATGCT. Protein product: CASSDVAGWYA. The entire CDR3 protein is CASSDVAGWYAEQFF. This chain links TRBV13-1 with TRBJ2-1, with a weak D call TRBD1 (5 bases). The CDR3 end falls 4 residues outside the read, so it is completed with the germline J gene. This CDR3 comprises 15 residues. Deletions cut 0 bases from V and 4 bases from J, with 11 bases between. Germline values: CDR1 NSHNY, CDR2 SYGAGN.

This clone was seen only a few times. The genes are named according to mouse. The CDR3 is cut off 4 residues early in the read; its end comes from the germline J gene. V is TRBV5 and J is TRBJ2-2, with 8 bases fitting TRBD2. The CDR3 is 16 residues long. V shed 4 bases, J shed 0 bases, and the junction held 4 bases outside the gene matches. From germline, CDR1 is LGHNA and CDR2 YNLKQL (reference sequence). The DNA read from the CDR3 is TGTGCCAGCAGCCCGGGACTGGCTTCAAACACCGGG. It yields the protein CASSPGLASNTG. From start to end, the CDR3 is CASSPGLASNTGQLYF.

Comments on this clone: The listed genes are named as in mouse. The read is 4 residues too short to cover the CDR3 end, so that end is filled in from the germline J gene. The rearrangement uses TRBV13-2 and TRBJ2-3, with TRBD2 matching 7 bases. CDR1 and CDR2 from the germline V gene are NNHNN and SYGAGS (reference sequence). With 3 bases clipped from V and 0 bases from J, the junction kept 4 bases outside the gene matches. This CDR3 is 15 amino acids long. The sequenced part of the CDR3 DNA is TGTGCCAGCGGTGGGGGACTGTCTAGTGCAGAA. As protein: CASGGGLSSAE. From start to end, the CDR3 is CASGGGLSSAETLYF.

Details on this clone: Gene labels here are mouse ones. The read halts 4 residues ahead of the CDR3 end, with the missing end drawn from the germline J gene. Other DNA sequences in the same sample also yield this CDR3. The chain couples TRBV13-1 to TRBJ1-2; tentatively, D is TRBD1 (6 bases). The CDR3 is 14 residues long. The V end was cut by 0 bases, the J end by 2 bases, with 8 bases between. Germline V gene sequence: CDR1 NSHNY, CDR2 SYGAGN. The chain's CDR3 is CASSDVQGNSDYTF. The covered CDR3 bases are TGTGCCAGCAGTGATGTCCAGGGGAACTCC.

A few counts support this clone. Germline and genes: mouse. The CDR3 goes on 4 residues after the read ends, and that part is filled in from the germline J gene. The V call is TRBV13-2, the J call TRBJ2-1; 8 bases are a match to TRBD2. In germline, CDR1 is NNHNN, CDR2 SYGAGS (reference sequence). This CDR3 comprises 16 residues. The junction had 3 bases not matched to a gene; V was cut back by 1 base and J by 0 bases. Incomplete CDR3 DNA: TGTGCCAGCGGTGATCTGGGGGGACCTAACTATGCT. Translating gives CASGDLGGPNYA. Given in full, the CDR3 is CASGDLGGPNYAEQFF.

This clone was observed many times. The listed genes are named as in mouse. The DNA ends 4 residues before the CDR3 does, and the rest of the CDR3 is filled in from the germline J gene. Different DNA sequences within this sample yield the same CDR3. The chain combines TRBV13-3 with TRBJ2-2; D is unresolved. Germline assignment: CDR1 NNHDY and CDR2 SYVADS. Trimming removed 1 base from V and 0 bases from J, with 7 bases in between. CDR3 length: 15 amino acids. The covered CDR3 bases are TGTGCCAGCAGTGATCCCCAGGCAAACACCGGG. Translating gives CASSDPQANTG. The entire CDR3 reads CASSDPQANTGQLYF. Full variable domain (remainder filled in from reference TRBV13-3 and TRBJ2-2): EAAVTQSPRSKVAVTGGKVTLSCHQTNNHDYMYWYRQDTGHGLRLIHYSYVADSTEKGDIPDGYKASRPSQENFSLILELASLSQTAVYFCASSDPQANTGQLYFGEGSKLTVL.

In the case of this clone: The listed genes are named as in mouse. With the read ending 4 residues before the CDR3 end, the germline J gene is used to fill in that end. Other DNA sequences from this sample encode an identical CDR3 as well. The rearrangement uses TRBV19 and TRBJ2-1; tentative D call: TRBD1 (6 bases). Germline CDR1 reads FNHDT; CDR2 reads SITEND (reference sequence). V was shortened by 2 bases and J by 4 bases, with 10 bases between the two germline ends. The CDR3 extends over 14 amino acids. CDR3 bases read: TGTGCCAGCAGTATCGGACAGAATTATGCT. Its protein product is CASSIGQNYA. The whole CDR3 sequence reads CASSIGQNYAEQFF.

Of note for this clone: Germline and genes here are mouse. The read stops 4 residues short of the end of the CDR3; the missing end is completed from the germline J gene. This sample includes further DNA sequences coding for the same CDR3. The V call is TRBV3, the J call TRBJ2-5, with TRBD2 matching over 8 bases. CDR1 and CDR2 (germline): SNHLY, FYNGKV (reference sequence). This CDR3 is built from 14 residues. V dropped 5 bases and J dropped 3; count of bases not matched to a gene: 4. CDR3 DNA (partial): TGTGCCAGCAGCCCTACTGGGGGACAAGAC. Its translation is CASSPTGGQD. The full CDR3 sequence reads CASSPTGGQDTQYF.

In this sample, this clone turned up a few times. Gene names refer to mouse genes. Coverage ceases 4 residues before the CDR3 finishes, and the germline J gene fills in the end. The chain uses TRBV5 and TRBJ2-3, with TRBD1 as a possible D gene (5 bases). The length of the CDR3 is 15 residues. V shed 0 bases and J shed 0 bases, with 7 bases lying between them. From germline, CDR1 is LGHNA and CDR2 YNLKQL (reference sequence). This chain's CDR3 is CASSQETVSAETLYF. The CDR3 DNA, read in part, is TGTGCCAGCAGCCAAGAGACAGTTAGTGCAGAA.

This clone has just a few counts. Gene names are mouse gene names. Read coverage stops 4 residues before the CDR3 terminus; the germline J gene supplies the remainder. V gene TRBV5 combines with J gene TRBJ2-1; 11 bases line up with TRBD2. The CDR3 consists of 17 residues. Trimming took 0 bases from V and 0 from J; bases not matched to a gene: 1. Per the germline V gene, CDR1 is LGHNA and CDR2 is YNLKQL (reference sequence). CDR3 in amino acids: CASSQETGGVNYAEQFF. The sequenced part of the CDR3 DNA is TGTGCCAGCAGCCAAGAGACTGGGGGGGTTAACTATGCT.

As concerns this clone: Germline and genes here are mouse. Other DNA sequences from this sample encode an identical CDR3 as well. The CDR3 DNA, read in part, is TGTGCCAGCGGTGATGCCTGGGGGGGC. Encoded protein: CASGDAWGG. The entire CDR3 protein reads CASGDAWGGDYTF. This sequence joins TRBV13-2 and TRBJ1-2; D may be TRBD1 (5 bases). Read sequence stops 4 residues before the CDR3 end, and the germline J gene provides the missing end. The CDR3 spans 13 residues. Germline CDR1 reads NNHNN; CDR2 reads SYGAGS (reference sequence).

About this clone: Genes and germline come from the mouse. The read ends 4 residues early relative to the CDR3; the germline J gene fills the gap. The same CDR3 also results from other DNA sequences found in this sample. This sequence joins TRBV13-2 and TRBJ2-3; D perhaps matches TRBD2 (7 bases). V dropped 5 bases and J dropped 0 bases, with 13 bases sitting between them. Germline values: CDR1 NNHNN, CDR2 SYGAGS (reference sequence). The CDR3 covers 15 residues. Incomplete CDR3 DNA: TGTGCCAGCGGGCCTCTGGGGGCTAGTGCAGAA. Protein: CASGPLGASAE. In full, the CDR3 is CASGPLGASAETLYF.

For this clone: Germline and genes: mouse. The DNA ends 4 residues before the CDR3 does, and the rest of the CDR3 is filled in from the germline J gene. This sequence joins TRBV13-3 and TRBJ2-2, with TRBD2 identical over 8 bases. The trim removed 4 bases at V and 0 bases at J, leaving 5 bases unmatched. The germline V gene encodes CDR1 NNHDY and CDR2 SYVADS. The CDR3 is 16 amino acids. CDR3 loop: CASSRTGLANTGQLYF. CDR3 DNA (partial): TGTGCCAGCAGTAGGACTGGGCTTGCAAACACCGGG.

This clone has a handful of counts. All gene names here are mouse names. Read sequence stops 4 residues before the CDR3 end, and the germline J gene provides the missing end. The chain couples TRBV17 to TRBJ1-1; 8 nucleotides agree with TRBD1. Trimming removed 6 bases from V and 1 base from J; junction bases left unmatched: 10. This CDR3 region has 16 residues. Germline V CDR1 and CDR2: MNHDT, YYDKIL. The CDR3 loop is CASSRVYGQGNTEVFF. The CDR3 DNA, read in part, is TGTGCTAGCAGCAGGGTCTACGGACAGGGGAACACA.

This clone was counted between two and nine times. Mouse gene names apply. The read ends 4 residues before the CDR3 terminus; that terminus is restored from the germline J gene. V is TRBV13-2 and J is TRBJ2-3; no clear D. V shed 0 bases and J shed 0 bases, with 8 bases lying between them. The CDR3 totals 15 residues. Germline V CDR1 and CDR2: NNHNN, SYGAGS (reference sequence). CDR3 region: CASGDGGISAETLYF. The sequenced part of the CDR3 DNA is TGTGCCAGCGGTGATGGGGGAATTAGTGCAGAA.

This clone was seen only a few times. Germline and genes: mouse. Sequencing ends 4 residues short of the CDR3 end; the germline J gene provides the rest. This chain joins TRBV1 and TRBJ2-1, with 8 bases matching TRBD2. The CDR3 sequence is 15 residues long. The V and J ends lost 1 base and 2 bases, in that order; junction bases with no gene match: 1. CDR1 is NSQYPW, CDR2 LRSPGD, per germline (reference sequence). CDR3 in amino acids: CTCSAAGLDYAEQFF. The sequenced part of the CDR3 DNA is TGCACCTGCAGTGCAGCGGGACTGGACTATGCT.

In the case of this clone: Any gene name here is a mouse gene name. The read ends 4 residues early relative to the CDR3; the germline J gene fills the gap. The sample contains more than one DNA sequence encoding this CDR3. The rearrangement uses TRBV13-1 and TRBJ1-1; D not certain. There are 11 residues in the CDR3. The V end lost 7 bases, the J end lost 0 bases, and 4 bases lay between the germline ends. Germline-derived CDR1 and CDR2 are NSHNY and SYGAGN. The sequenced part of the CDR3 DNA is TGTGCCAGCCGACAGAACACA. Residues: CASRQNT. The whole CDR3 protein reads CASRQNTEVFF.